Listed here are 26 T cell receptor beta chains from one sample, sequenced in a study of PD-1 blockade in classical Hodgkin lymphoma. Relapse was seen in all patients after autologous stem cell transplantation, and brentuximab vedotin exposure was variable. The protocol was immunoSEQ multiplex PCR, while the TCRdb copy is restricted to in-frame clones and leaves out a portion. The table shows just under 100,000 clones, with 80% to 85% occurring only once. Source: peripheral blood mononuclear cells (PBMCs), taken at baseline. The source of these receptors is a human donor with classical Hodgkin lymphoma.

The V and J genes are TRBV4-1 and TRBJ2-2; TRBD2 matches at 8 bases. Trimming removed 2 bases from V and 2 bases from J; junction bases left unmatched: 1. Germline V gene data show CDR1 as MGHRA and CDR2 as YSYEKL. The CDR3 consists of 15 residues. The CDR3 sequence: CASSQTSGNTGELFF. The CDR3 DNA reads as TGCGCCAGCAGCCAAACTAGCGGAAACACCGGGGAGCTGTTTTTT.

This chain joins TRBV7-2 and TRBJ2-2; 15 nucleotides align to TRBD2. The CDR3 runs 19 residues. The trim removed 4 bases at V and 5 bases at J, leaving 11 bases unmatched. CDR1 and CDR2 from the germline V gene are SGHTA and FQGNSA. The CDR3 here is CASSYKGLAGGFGTGELFF. The CDR3 DNA is TGTGCCAGCAGCTACAAAGGACTAGCGGGAGGGTTTGGGACCGGGGAGCTGTTTTTT.

The chain carries TRBV29-1 and TRBJ2-7; D is perhaps TRBD1 or TRBD2 (5 bases each). The CDR3 has 16 amino acids. Trimming pared 4 bases from V and 3 bases from J, leaving 22 bases between. Germline V gene lookup returns CDR1 SQVTM and CDR2 ANQGSEA. CDR3 in amino acids: CSVVPFLRGPNYEQYF. The CDR3 bases are TGCAGCGTTGTCCCTTTTTTACGGGGACCTAACTACGAGCAGTACTTC.

At least ten counts were recorded for this clone. CDR3 protein: CASSPWGGAFDNEQFF. For the CDR3, the DNA is TGTGCCAGCAGCCCCTGGGGGGGAGCCTTCGACAATGAGCAGTTCTTC. The J gene is TRBJ2-1, the V gene TRBV7-8; 7 bases are shared with TRBD2. The CDR3 consists of 16 residues. Losses at the gene ends were 5 bases for V and 5 bases for J; bases not matched to a gene: 12. In germline, CDR1 is SGHVS, CDR2 FQNEAQ.

The V gene is TRBV15, the J gene TRBJ2-1; the match to TRBD2 covers 7 bases. The CDR3 runs to 16 residues. Germline V gene lookup returns CDR1 LNHNV and CDR2 YYDKDF (reference sequence). J was trimmed by 2 bases and V by 3 bases; bases with no gene match: 7. The DNA for the CDR3 is TGTGCCACCAGCAGCCCCCTAGCGGAAGCCTACAATGAGCAGTTCTTC. This codes for CATSSPLAEAYNEQFF.

This clone was seen once. V is TRBV27 and J is TRBJ1-1, with D possibly TRBD1 on 5 matching bases. The germline V and J ends were trimmed by 3 bases and 1 base, with 6 bases remaining between them. Germline V gene lookup returns CDR1 MNHEY and CDR2 SMNVEV (reference sequence). This CDR3 contains 13 residues. The CDR3 nucleotides are TGTGCCAGCAGTTTTACAGGGAACACTGAAGCTTTCTTT. Translated, it gives CASSFTGNTEAFF.

The V call is TRBV6-5, the J call TRBJ2-7; TRBD1 agrees at 7 bases. Germline V gene sequence: CDR1 MNHEY, CDR2 SVGAGI. V shed 6 bases, J shed 0 bases, and the junction held 2 bases outside the gene matches. The CDR3 length is 13 residues. This CDR3 reads CASRGQSSYEQYF. The CDR3 coding sequence is TGTGCCAGCAGGGGACAGAGCTCCTACGAGCAGTACTTC.

The genes are TRBV10-3 and TRBJ2-7; D unclear. Trimming took 2 bases from V and 6 from J, leaving 8 bases between them. The CDR3 runs 12 residues. The germline CDR1 and CDR2 sequences are ENHRY and SYGVKD. The CDR3 DNA reads TGTGCCATCAGTGAGACGGCCACCGAGCAGTACTTC. Encoded protein: CAISETATEQYF.

The V gene is TRBV11-1, the J gene TRBJ2-7; 7 bases map to TRBD2. The CDR3 is 15 amino acids. Looked up from germline, CDR1 is SGHAT and CDR2 is FQDESV (reference sequence). J lost 2 bases, V lost 1 base, and 5 bases had no gene match. CDR3 region: CASSLGPSGTYEQYF. The CDR3 coding sequence is TGTGCCAGCAGCTTAGGGCCTAGCGGAACCTACGAGCAGTACTTC.

About this clone: The junction and the germline gene differ at one end; a read error may be behind it. The J gene is TRBJ1-2, the V gene TRBV30; 7 bases align to TRBD1. Germline CDR1 and CDR2: GTSNPN and SVGIG (reference sequence). This CDR3 comprises 14 residues. The chain's CDR3 is CAWSRDSGRYGHTF. As DNA, the CDR3 is TGTGCCTGGAGCAGGGACAGTGGGAGGTATGGCCACACCTTC.

This sequence joins TRBV9 and TRBJ2-2, with D uncertain. The CDR3 totals 16 residues. The V gene's germline CDR1 is SGDLS and CDR2 YYNGEE. Between the trimmed V and J ends, which lost 6 bases and 5 bases, there was a span of 20 bases. The CDR3 coding sequence is TGTGCCAGCACCCGGTCGATCGGTACCAGTACCGGGGAGCTGTTTTTT. Its translation is CASTRSIGTSTGELFF.

The J gene is TRBJ1-2, the V gene TRBV28; TRBD1 aligns across 9 bases. This CDR3 comprises 16 residues. Germline-derived CDR1 and CDR2 are MDHEN and SYDVKM. V was pared by 6 bases and J by 6 bases, with 14 bases of the junction left unmatched. The CDR3 region is CASRLNRDRDDHGYTF. CDR3 in DNA: TGTGCCAGCAGGCTCAACCGGGACAGGGACGATCATGGCTACACCTTC.

The chain is built from TRBV5-1 and TRBJ2-2; 9 bases line up with TRBD1. Germline CDR1 SGHRS, CDR2 YFSETQ. This CDR3 is 16 amino acids long. Trimming cost V 3 bases and J 5 bases; bases outside gene matches: 8. CDR3 DNA: TGCGCCAGCAGCTACGCGGGACAGGGTACGACCGGGGAGCTGTTTTTT. Translating gives CASSYAGQGTTGELFF.

This clone was detected only a few times. The J gene is TRBJ2-2, the V gene TRBV11-3; weak D call: TRBD2 (6 bases). Looked up from germline, CDR1 is SGHNT and CDR2 is YENEEA. The CDR3 is made up of 15 amino acids. V was pared by 1 base and J by 6 bases, with 12 bases between. CDR3 DNA sequence: TGTGCCAGCAGCTTAGGCGGAATAGCGGCCGGGGAGCTGTTTTTT. Translation: CASSLGGIAAGELFF.

The chain is built from TRBV5-5 and TRBJ2-1; D uncertain. With 3 bases removed from V and 0 bases from J, the gap between germline ends came to 10 bases. CDR1 SGHKS and CDR2 YYEKEE come from the germline V gene (reference sequence). The CDR3 is made up of 15 amino acids. The CDR3 reads CASSSTVRSYNEQFF. The CDR3 DNA sequence: TGTGCCAGCAGCTCGACGGTACGCTCCTACAATGAGCAGTTCTTC.

This clone has a single count. The chain recombines TRBV7-2 with TRBJ2-1, with 7 nucleotides matching TRBD2. The junction had 8 bases not matched to a gene; V was cut back by 2 bases and J by 10 bases. The CDR3 consists of 14 residues. In germline, CDR1 is SGHTA, CDR2 FQGNSA. CDR3 loop: CASSLTGGRGEQFF. The CDR3 DNA reads as TGTGCCAGCAGCTTAACGGGAGGCCGAGGGGAGCAGTTCTTC.

The chain is built from TRBV5-1 and TRBJ1-1; D gene ambiguous. Trimming stripped 3 bases from V and 1 base from J, with 10 bases between. CDR1 is SGHRS, CDR2 YFSETQ, per germline. The CDR3 has 14 amino acids. CDR3 in DNA: TGCGCCAGCAGCTCGGCCTCTGGGAACACTGAAGCTTTCTTT. It translates to CASSSASGNTEAFF.

In DNA, the CDR3 is TGTGCCAGCAGCCAAGTGCTCGGGCACGAGCAGTACTTC. The encoded protein is CASSQVLGHEQYF. The chain uses TRBV14 and TRBJ2-7; D is uncertain. CDR1 and CDR2 from the germline V gene are SGHDN and FVKESK. Trimming removed 1 base from V and 5 bases from J, with 9 bases in between. The CDR3 sequence is 13 residues long.

For this clone: Other nucleotide sequences from this sample produce the same CDR3. The chain uses TRBV5-4 and TRBJ1-1, with D unclear. Trimming shortened V by 0 bases and J by 4 bases, and 7 bases separated the two germline ends. Looked up from germline, CDR1 is SGHNT and CDR2 is YYREEE (reference sequence). The CDR3 runs to 13 residues. The CDR3 protein is CASSLGGGTEAFF. Here the CDR3 DNA reads TGTGCCAGCAGCTTGGGGGGTGGCACTGAAGCTTTCTTT.

This clone was seen a few times. This chain connects TRBV6-5 to TRBJ2-2; the D gene could be TRBD1 or TRBD2 (6 bases each). In germline, CDR1 is MNHEY, CDR2 SVGAGI. V was clipped by 8 bases and J by 6 bases, with 10 bases between them. The CDR3 has 12 residues. The CDR3 protein is CASVGGPGELFF. The CDR3 DNA follows: TGTGCCAGCGTGGGGGGCCCCGGGGAGCTGTTTTTT.

The gene calls are TRBV19 and TRBJ1-1, with D maybe TRBD1 (6 bases). Between the trimmed V and J ends, which lost 7 bases and 5 bases, there was a span of 20 bases. This CDR3 comprises 15 residues. Germline V gives CDR1 LNHDA, CDR2 SQIVND (reference sequence). CDR3 in amino acids: CASINRGLTGTEAFF. The CDR3 DNA reads as TGTGCCAGTATAAACCGGGGGCTCACGGGGACTGAAGCTTTCTTT.

This rearrangement joins TRBV2 to TRBJ1-2; unclear D gene. This CDR3 has 13 residues. Germline V CDR1 and CDR2: SNHLY, FYNNEI. V lost 3 bases, J lost 5 bases, and 10 bases lay in between. The CDR3 region is CASSEQRVYGYTF. DNA for the CDR3: TGTGCCAGCAGTGAGCAGCGAGTGTATGGCTACACCTTC.

This chain connects TRBV10-3 to TRBJ2-7; unclear D gene. The germline V gene encodes CDR1 ENHRY and CDR2 SYGVKD. V gave up 5 bases and J gave up 1 base, with 9 bases separating them. This CDR3 contains 13 residues. CDR3 protein: CAISKDGSYEQYF. DNA of the CDR3: TGTGCCATCAGTAAAGACGGATCCTACGAGCAGTACTTC.

This sequence joins TRBV7-8 and TRBJ1-4, with D possibly TRBD1 on 5 matching bases. The CDR3 consists of 14 residues. Trimming cost V 5 bases and J 2 bases, with 9 bases left between them. Per germline, CDR1 SGHVS and CDR2 FQNEAQ. The CDR3 DNA follows: TGTGCCAGCAGCCCCCACAGGACTAATGAAAAACTGTTTTTT. Amino acid sequence: CASSPHRTNEKLFF.

J is TRBJ1-1 and V is TRBV5-6; 7 bases match TRBD1. The germline V gene encodes CDR1 SGHDT and CDR2 YYEEEE. The junction had 6 bases not matched to a gene; V was cut back by 2 bases and J by 2 bases. The CDR3 spans 15 residues. The CDR3: CASSFPTGVNTEAFF. The CDR3 coding sequence is TGTGCCAGCAGCTTTCCCACAGGGGTCAACACTGAAGCTTTCTTT.

Regarding this clone: The sample carries other DNA sequences with the same CDR3. The chain couples TRBV7-9 to TRBJ1-1; D ambiguous. CDR1 is SEHNR, CDR2 FQNEAQ, per germline (reference sequence). V lost 2 bases and J 2 bases, leaving 6 bases between the germline ends. The length of the CDR3 is 13 residues. CDR3 residues: CASSLRENTEAFF. The DNA for the CDR3 is TGTGCCAGCAGCTTACGCGAAAACACTGAAGCTTTCTTT.